Sequencing of this T cell receptor beta chain was carried out in a study of blood T cell repertoires in COVID-19. Assay used: immunoSEQ multiplex PCR; TCRdb lists only in-frame clones, some missing. Of approximately 260,000 clones in the sample, around 89% were seen once. Germline loops: CDR1 SGHRS, CDR2 YFSETQ. The CDR3 extends over 15 amino acids. J was trimmed by 5 bases and V by 0 bases; bases with no gene match: 2. This chain links TRBV5-1 with TRBJ2-2; 9 nucleotides match TRBD1. The receptor was derived from a woman between 55 and 75 years old with COVID-19, enrolled during active disease. The specimen sequenced was peripheral blood. The CDR3 sequence: CASSLAGQGTGELFF. CDR3 coding DNA: TGCGCCAGCAGCTTGGCCGGACAGGGGACCGGGGAGCTGTTTTTT.